The clone carrying this T cell receptor (beta chain) was seen just once. What it recognizes is unknown. The germline CDR1 and CDR2 sequences are SGHNT and YENEEA. CDR3 size: 11 residues. Trimming cost V 5 bases and J 11 bases, with 7 bases left between them. These data come from a study of T cells in localized non-small cell lung cancer. Using immunoSEQ multiplex PCR, the repertoire was profiled, and TCRdb retains in-frame clones only, with some absent. The profile shows around 130,000 clones, approximately 88% of them singletons. Findings and limits, study-wide: Sequencing covered just one tumor region, so heterogeneity cannot be ruled out. Adjacent lung tissue had a median 57 of the top 100 clones found in the tumor. Higher adjacent-lung clonality was associated with shorter survival. The study found T cell clonality highest in uninvolved adjacent lung, above tumor.

The chain recombines TRBV11-3 with TRBJ2-6, with D possibly matching TRBD2 (6 bases). Sequenced material: peripheral blood, taken before any cancer treatment. This receptor was obtained from a female donor over 55 with stage I lung adenocarcinoma. The chain's CDR3 is CASSREDVLTF. In DNA, the CDR3 is TGTGCCAGCAGCAGGGAGGACGTCCTGACTTTC.